A selection of T cell receptor beta chains follows, all from one sample in a study of patients and donors after allogeneic stem cell transplantation. TCRdb re-analysed the RT-PCR reads in MiXCR, keeping a single row per CDR3 protein. The sample has about 31,000 distinct CDR3 sequences; around 7% are singletons. Sequenced input: blood, either unsorted or a sorted T cell fraction (not recorded which). These TCRs come from a human donor who was either an allogeneic HSCT recipient or a stem cell or donor lymphocyte infusion donor (not recorded which). It is not recorded whose cells these are; they may come from a transplant donor. Both conserved end residues are part of each CDR3. D genes are given only for firm matches. Clone size appears in some rows only: once, few, many, or a class for an expanded clone.

J gene,V gene,D gene,clone size,CDR3 length,CDR3 protein,CDR3 DNA
TRBJ2-7,TRBV5-1,-,few,13,CASSLVGSGEQYF,TGCGCCAGCAGCTTGGTTGGGAGCGGGGAGCAGTACTTC
TRBJ1-5,TRBV18,TRBD1,many,16,CASSPRTGTSNQPQHF,TGTGCCAGCTCACCACGGACAGGGACCAGCAATCAGCCCCAGCATTTT
TRBJ1-6,TRBV7-9,-,few,15,CASSLNIVDNSPLHF,TGTGCCAGCAGCTTAAACATAGTAGATAATTCACCCCTCCACTTT
TRBJ2-3,TRBV7-8,TRBD2,-,15,CASSLAGGLLDTQYF,TGTGCCAGCAGCTTAGCGGGAGGGTTGTTAGATACGCAGTATTTT
TRBJ2-6,TRBV5-1,TRBD1,-,18,CASSLLGQGASGANVLTF,TGCGCCAGCAGCTTGTTGGGACAGGGGGCCTCTGGGGCCAACGTCCTGACTTTC
TRBJ2-1,TRBV7-9,TRBD2,few,16,CASSVRTSGTGNEQFF,TGTGCCAGCAGCGTTCGGACTAGCGGGACAGGGAATGAGCAGTTCTTC
TRBJ2-4,TRBV4-2,TRBD2,many,16,CASSQEGTSVGNIQYF,TGTGCCAGCAGCCAAGAAGGGACTAGTGTTGGGAACATTCAGTACTTC
TRBJ2-3,TRBV7-9,TRBD2,-,16,CASSLAGGRGTDTQYF,TGTGCCAGCAGCTTAGCGGGCGGGAGGGGCACAGATACGCAGTATTTT
TRBJ2-1,TRBV24-1,-,few,17,CATSALGVDGSYNEQFF,TGTGCCACCAGTGCCCTTGGGGTAGACGGGAGCTACAATGAGCAGTTCTTC
TRBJ1-5,TRBV7-6,-,many,16,CASSLVPWDGNQPQHF,TGTGCCAGCAGCTTAGTACCTTGGGATGGCAATCAGCCCCAGCATTTT
TRBJ1-1,TRBV7-9,-,few,15,CASEGEGFMNTEAFF,TGTGCCAGTGAGGGAGAGGGGTTTATGAACACTGAAGCTTTCTTT
TRBJ1-5,TRBV19,-,-,14,CASTGVLLNQPQHF,TGTGCCAGTACTGGGGTCCTCCTGAATCAGCCCCAGCATTTT
TRBJ2-1,TRBV9,TRBD2,-,17,CASSVTTAGAGYNEQFF,TGTGCCAGCAGCGTTACGACAGCGGGAGCGGGTTACAATGAGCAGTTCTTC
TRBJ1-1,TRBV11-2,-,many,15,CASSLDPGPNTEAFF,TGTGCCAGCAGCTTAGATCCGGGACCGAACACTGAAGCTTTCTTT
TRBJ1-5,TRBV6-5,-,many,15,CASRTGHGSNQPQHF,TGTGCCAGCAGAACGGGACACGGCAGCAATCAGCCCCAGCATTTT
TRBJ2-5,TRBV6-5,TRBD2,few,16,CASSYDVLAPQETQYF,TGTGCCAGCAGTTATGATGTACTAGCGCCCCAAGAGACCCAGTACTTC
TRBJ2-1,TRBV20-1,-,many,14,CSASMTFLYNEQFF,TGCAGTGCTAGTATGACTTTCCTCTACAATGAGCAGTTCTTC